The T cell receptor beta chain described here comes from a study of blood T cell repertoires in COVID-19 (dated by TCRdb to 2018 to 2021). The study in broad terms: The collaborator samples originated in the United States, Italy and Spain and spanned the acute and convalescent phases of COVID-19. The repertoires were made available in a free public database intended to serve as a resource for research on the immune response to SARS-CoV-2. The sample metadata nearly always contained a de-identified subject ID, COVID-19 status, age in years and sex. The samples were drawn from the first 160 participants of the ongoing ImmuneRACE study and from 1,200 or so subjects provided by 6 global collaborators. Where available, HLA class I and class II types were taken from metadata supplied by the sample provider and were not determined by assay-based typing. The prospective study material was composed of cDNA or gDNA derived from T cells, B-cell-depleted T cells, or PBMCs. The dataset comprised deeply sampled blood TCRbeta repertoires from subjects exposed to, actively infected with, or recovered from COVID-19. Overall results and qualifications from the work: How much clinical and demographic metadata was included differed by source and by participant, and the metadata was provided uncurated.

The immunoSEQ Assay, a bias-controlled multiplex PCR, was used to amplify TCRbeta CDR3 regions from genomic DNA. The paper's processing steps were these. The number of nucleated cells in each sample was estimated by amplification of reference gene primers within the assay. Sequence reads were collapsed and filtered to measure the absolute abundance of every unique TCRbeta CDR3 rearrangement. Productive Simpson clonality was computed per sample as the square root of Simpson's diversity index over productive rearrangements. What TCRdb holds here is the immuneACCESS table cut down to in-frame rearrangements. Part of the clones is not present; checked against another copy, under half of the missing clones reflect an unresolved V gene, and the others are unexplained. V, J and clone size are taken as reported in that table, and D and trimming were inferred from the DNA itself. The sample has under 200,000 clones on record, 86% of them singletons. The top ten constitute approximately 5% of the sample.

In regard to this clone: The clone's antigen remains unknown. Base qualities are not recorded, but no much larger clone differs from it by a single base.

From the cysteine up to the phenylalanine, the CDR3 has a length of 15 residues. Only the CDR3 part of the read is kept: 45 bases, read in frame from the first base. The germline V gene provides CDR1 SGHRS and CDR2 YFSETQ. Trimming costs V 1 base and J 0 bases, and their ends lie 10 bases apart. Participants in the prospective study were enrolled through a virtual design, were aged about 18 to 90 years, and lived in approximately 25 United States geographic areas. To assign participants to cohorts, the prospective study relied on clinical history that participants themselves reported in a screening survey and a study questionnaire. In the prospective study, whole blood, serum and a nasopharyngeal or oropharyngeal swab were collected from each participant by mobile phlebotomists. Additional blood draws and questionnaires over an approximately two-month period could optionally be provided by prospective study participants. Before DNA extraction, blood samples from the prospective study were shipped at room temperature or frozen.

The clonotype comes from a man in his forties or fifties with acute COVID-19. The sequencing input was PBMCs or T cells enriched from blood (not recorded which). Recombination connected TRBV5-1 to TRBJ1-1, with a tentative D gene TRBD1 over 6 matching bases. Here is the DNA: TGCGCCAGCAGCTTGAGCCAGGGGATGAACACTGAAGCTTTCTTT. Translated, this is CASSLSQGMNTEAFF.